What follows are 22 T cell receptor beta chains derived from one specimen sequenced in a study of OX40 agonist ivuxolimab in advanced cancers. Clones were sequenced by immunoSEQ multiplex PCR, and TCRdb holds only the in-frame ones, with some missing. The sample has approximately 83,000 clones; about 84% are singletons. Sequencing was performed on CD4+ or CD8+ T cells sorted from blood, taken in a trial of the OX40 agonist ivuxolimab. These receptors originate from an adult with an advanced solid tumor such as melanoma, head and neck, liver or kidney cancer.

The CDR3 coding sequence is TGTGCCAGCAGCTGGGCACAGGGGCGTTGGGTTACTGAAGCTTTCTTT. It encodes CASSWAQGRWVTEAFF. The chain has TRBV5-8 and TRBJ1-1; 7 bases agree with TRBD1. V was clipped by 3 bases and J by 5 bases; unmatched bases: 13. Per germline, CDR1 SGHTS and CDR2 YDEGEE. The CDR3 contains 16 residues.

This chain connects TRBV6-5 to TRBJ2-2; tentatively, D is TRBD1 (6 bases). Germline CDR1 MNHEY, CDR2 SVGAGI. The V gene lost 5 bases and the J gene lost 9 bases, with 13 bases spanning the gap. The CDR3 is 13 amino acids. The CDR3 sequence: CASSLQGGRELFF. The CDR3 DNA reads TGTGCCAGCAGTCTACAGGGTGGCAGGGAGCTGTTTTTT.

CDR3 coding DNA: TGTGCCAGCTCCCTTAACTATGGCTACACCTTC. Its translation: CASSLNYGYTF. The chain has TRBV18 and TRBJ1-2; D is unclear. V was trimmed by 6 bases and J by 1 base, leaving 3 bases between them. The CDR3 has 11 residues. Germline CDR1 KGHSH, CDR2 LQKENI.

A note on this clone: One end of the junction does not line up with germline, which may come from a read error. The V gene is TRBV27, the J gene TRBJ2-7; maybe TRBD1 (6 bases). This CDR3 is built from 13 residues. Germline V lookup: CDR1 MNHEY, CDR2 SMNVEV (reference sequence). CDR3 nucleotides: TGTGCCAGCAGTCTATCCGGGACAAACGAGCAGTACTTC. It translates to CASSLSGTNEQYF.

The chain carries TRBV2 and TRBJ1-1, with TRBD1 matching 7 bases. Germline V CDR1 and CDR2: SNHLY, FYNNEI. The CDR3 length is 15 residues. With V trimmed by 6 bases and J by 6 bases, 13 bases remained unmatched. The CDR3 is CASSYTTGTGAEAFF. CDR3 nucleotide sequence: TGTGCCAGCAGCTATACGACAGGGACGGGCGCTGAAGCTTTCTTT.

This CDR3 is CASSPGGGTYNEQFF. CDR3 nucleotides: TGCGCCAGCAGCCCCGGTGGGGGGACGTACAATGAGCAGTTCTTC. The rearrangement uses TRBV5-1 and TRBJ2-1; tentative D call: TRBD2 (6 bases). Germline CDR1 is SGHRS and CDR2 is YFSETQ. V was cut by 4 bases and J by 4 bases, with 15 bases left in between. The CDR3 is made up of 15 amino acids.

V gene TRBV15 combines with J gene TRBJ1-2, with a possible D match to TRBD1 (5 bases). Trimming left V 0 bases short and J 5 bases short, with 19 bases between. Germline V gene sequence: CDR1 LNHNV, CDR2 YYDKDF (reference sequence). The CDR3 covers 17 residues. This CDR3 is CATSRDTWDGKTYGYTF. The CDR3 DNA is TGTGCCACCAGCAGAGATACTTGGGACGGAAAAACGTATGGCTACACCTTC.

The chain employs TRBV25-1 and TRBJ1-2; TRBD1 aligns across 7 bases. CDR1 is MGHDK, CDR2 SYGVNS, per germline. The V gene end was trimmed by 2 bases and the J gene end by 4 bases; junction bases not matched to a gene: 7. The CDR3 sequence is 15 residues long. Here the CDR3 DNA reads TGTGCCAGCAGTGAAAACAGGGGCACGGGCTATGGCTACACCTTC. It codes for CASSENRGTGYGYTF.

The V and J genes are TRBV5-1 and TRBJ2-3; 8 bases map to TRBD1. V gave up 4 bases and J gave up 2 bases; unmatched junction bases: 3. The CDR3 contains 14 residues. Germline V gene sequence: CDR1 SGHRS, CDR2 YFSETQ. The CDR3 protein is CASSPTGDTDTQYF. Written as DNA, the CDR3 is TGCGCCAGCAGCCCGACAGGGGACACAGATACGCAGTATTTT. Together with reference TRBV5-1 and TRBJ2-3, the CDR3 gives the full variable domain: KAGVTQTPRYLIKTRGQQVTLSCSPISGHRSVSWYQQTPGQGLQFLFEYFSETQRNKGNFPGRFSGRQFSNSRSEMNVSTLELGDSALYLCASSPTGDTDTQYFGPGTRLTVL.

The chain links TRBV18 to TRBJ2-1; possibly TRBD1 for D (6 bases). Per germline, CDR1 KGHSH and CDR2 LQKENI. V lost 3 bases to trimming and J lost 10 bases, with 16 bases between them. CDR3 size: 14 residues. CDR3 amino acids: CASSPKNRDHEQFF. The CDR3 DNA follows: TGTGCCAGCTCACCGAAGAACAGGGATCACGAGCAGTTCTTC.

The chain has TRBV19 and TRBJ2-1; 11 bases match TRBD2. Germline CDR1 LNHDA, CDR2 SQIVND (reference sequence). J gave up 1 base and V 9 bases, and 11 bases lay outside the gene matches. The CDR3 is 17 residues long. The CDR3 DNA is TGTGCCAGCCAACCTAGCGGGGGGCAGCTTTCCTACAATGAGCAGTTCTTC. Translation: CASQPSGGQLSYNEQFF.

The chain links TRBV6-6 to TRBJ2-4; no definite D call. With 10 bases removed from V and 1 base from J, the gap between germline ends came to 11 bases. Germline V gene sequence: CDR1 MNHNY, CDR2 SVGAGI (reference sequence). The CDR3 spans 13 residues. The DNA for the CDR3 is TGTGCCACCCTAACAGAGGCCAAAAACATTCAGTACTTC. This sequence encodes CATLTEAKNIQYF.

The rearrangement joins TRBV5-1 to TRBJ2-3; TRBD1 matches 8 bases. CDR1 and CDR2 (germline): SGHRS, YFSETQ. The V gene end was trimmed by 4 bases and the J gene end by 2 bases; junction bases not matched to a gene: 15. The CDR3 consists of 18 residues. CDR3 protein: CASSPIKGQGFSTDTQYF. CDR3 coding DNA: TGCGCCAGCAGCCCGATAAAAGGACAGGGATTTTCCACAGATACGCAGTATTTT.

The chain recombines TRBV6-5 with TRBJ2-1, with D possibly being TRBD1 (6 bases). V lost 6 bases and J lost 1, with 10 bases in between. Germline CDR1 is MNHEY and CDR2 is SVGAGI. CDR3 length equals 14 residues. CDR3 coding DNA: TGTGCCAGCAGAGGACAGCCGTCCTACAATGAGCAGTTCTTC. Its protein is CASRGQPSYNEQFF.

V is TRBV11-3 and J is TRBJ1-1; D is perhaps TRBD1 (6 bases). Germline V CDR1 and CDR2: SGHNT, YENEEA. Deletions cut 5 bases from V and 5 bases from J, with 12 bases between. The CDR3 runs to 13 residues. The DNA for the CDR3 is TGTGCCAGCAGCGAGGGGGGGTGGACTGAAGCTTTCTTT. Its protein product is CASSEGGWTEAFF. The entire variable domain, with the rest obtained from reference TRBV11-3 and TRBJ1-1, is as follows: EAGVVQSPRYKIIEKKQPVAFWCNPISGHNTLYWYLQNLGQGPELLIRYENEEAVDDSQLPKDRFSAERLKGVDSTLKIQPAELGDSAVYLCASSEGGWTEAFFGQGTRLTVV.

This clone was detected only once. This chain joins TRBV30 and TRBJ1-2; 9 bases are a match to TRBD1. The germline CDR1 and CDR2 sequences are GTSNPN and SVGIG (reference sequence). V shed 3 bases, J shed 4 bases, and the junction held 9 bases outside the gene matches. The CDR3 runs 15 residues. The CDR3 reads CAWRITGGAGYGYTF. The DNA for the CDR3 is TGTGCCTGGAGGATAACAGGGGGCGCAGGCTATGGCTACACCTTC. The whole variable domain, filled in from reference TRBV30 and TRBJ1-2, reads SQTIHQWPATLVQPVGSPLSLECTVEGTSNPNLYWYRQAAGRGLQLLFYSVGIGQISSEVPQNLSASRPQDRQFILSSKKLLLSDSGFYLCAWRITGGAGYGYTFGSGTRLTVV.

The CDR3 region has the DNA TGTGCCAGCAGCCCTCGACAGGGGGTCCCTGAGCAGTTCTTC. Amino acids: CASSPRQGVPEQFF. This chain links TRBV5-4 with TRBJ2-1; 9 nucleotides line up with TRBD1. This CDR3 spans 14 amino acids. Germline CDR1 is SGHNT and CDR2 is YYREEE (reference sequence). The junction had 8 bases not matched to a gene; V was cut back by 4 bases and J by 9 bases.

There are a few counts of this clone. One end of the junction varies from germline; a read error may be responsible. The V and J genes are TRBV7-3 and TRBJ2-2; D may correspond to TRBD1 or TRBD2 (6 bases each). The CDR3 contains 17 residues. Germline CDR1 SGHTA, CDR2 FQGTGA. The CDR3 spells CASSARLGRDNSGELFF. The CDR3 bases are TGTGCCAGCAGCGCCCGCCTGGGGCGGGACAACAGCGGGGAGCTGTTTTTT.

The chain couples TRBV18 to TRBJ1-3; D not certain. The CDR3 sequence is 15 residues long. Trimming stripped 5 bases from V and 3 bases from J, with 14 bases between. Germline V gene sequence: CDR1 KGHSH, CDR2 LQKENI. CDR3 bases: TGTGCCAGCTCATCCACCAACGGGAATGGAAACACCATATATTTT. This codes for CASSSTNGNGNTIYF.

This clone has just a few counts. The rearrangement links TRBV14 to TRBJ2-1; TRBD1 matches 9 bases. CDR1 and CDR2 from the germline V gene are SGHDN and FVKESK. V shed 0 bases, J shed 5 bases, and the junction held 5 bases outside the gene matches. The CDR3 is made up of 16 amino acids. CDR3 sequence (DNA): TGTGCCAGCAGCCAAGATCCGGGACAGGGAGACAATGAGCAGTTCTTC. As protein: CASSQDPGQGDNEQFF.

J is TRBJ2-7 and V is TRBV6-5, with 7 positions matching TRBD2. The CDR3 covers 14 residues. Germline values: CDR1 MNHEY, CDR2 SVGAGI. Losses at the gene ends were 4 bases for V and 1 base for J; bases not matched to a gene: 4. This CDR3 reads CASSSAGRSYEQYF. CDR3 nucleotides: TGTGCCAGCAGTTCAGCGGGGCGTTCCTACGAGCAGTACTTC.

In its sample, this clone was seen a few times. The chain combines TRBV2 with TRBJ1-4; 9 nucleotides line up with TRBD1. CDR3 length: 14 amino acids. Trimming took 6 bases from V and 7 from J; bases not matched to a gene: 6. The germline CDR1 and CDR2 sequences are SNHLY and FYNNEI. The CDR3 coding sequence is TGTGCCAGCAGGGGGACAGGGCCGAGTGAAAAACTGTTTTTT. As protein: CASRGTGPSEKLFF. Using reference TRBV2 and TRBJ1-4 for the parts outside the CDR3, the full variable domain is EPEVTQTPSHQVTQMGQEVILRCVPISNHLYFYWYRQILGQKVEFLVSFYNNEISEKSEIFDDQFSVERPDGSNFTLKIRSTKLEDSAMYFCASRGTGPSEKLFFGSGTQLSVL.